The 20 T cell receptor beta chains below were found in one sample sequenced in a study of T cell repertoires in cytomegalovirus infection. Via MiXCR, TCRdb re-called the reads, giving one row per CDR3 protein. This sample carries about 680,000 distinct CDR3 sequences, 24% of them seen once, and the ten largest clones take 8%. Sequencing was carried out using CD8+ T cells from PBMCs. The receptors stem from a human donor in good health (CMV status not recorded). Some clones in this sample may be carry-over from other donors' samples.

CDR3 loop: CASSSPDEQFF. The CDR3 DNA follows: TGTGCCAGCAGCTCCCCAGATGAGCAGTTCTTC. This rearrangement joins TRBV5-4 to TRBJ2-1, with D unresolved. Germline V CDR1 and CDR2: SGHNT, YYREEE (reference sequence). Trimming took off 3 bases at V and 8 bases at J, with 6 bases between the two ends. This CDR3 has 11 amino acids.

This clonotype was picked up many times. The chain has TRBV7-9 and TRBJ2-2; 8 bases match TRBD1. The trim removed 4 bases at V and 0 bases at J, leaving 10 bases unmatched. CDR3 size: 18 residues. Germline values: CDR1 SEHNR, CDR2 FQNEAQ (reference sequence). The CDR3 is CASSSWTGTRPNTGELFF. DNA for the CDR3: TGTGCCAGCAGCTCCTGGACAGGGACGAGGCCGAACACCGGGGAGCTGTTTTTT.

Remarks on this clonotype: The germline gene is not matched at one end of the junction; a read error may be the cause. This chain joins TRBV27 and TRBJ2-7; D unclear. Germline lookup yields CDR1 MNHEY and CDR2 SMNVEV (reference sequence). This CDR3 contains 13 residues. In DNA, the CDR3 is TGTGCCAGCAGTTTAGGCAGCTCCAACGAGCAGTACTTC. Translated: CASSLGSSNEQYF.

In its sample, this clonotype was seen many times. The chain recombines TRBV6-1 with TRBJ2-3; D remains unclear. Germline V gives CDR1 MNHNS, CDR2 SASEGT. The CDR3 spans 10 residues. V was clipped by 10 bases and J by 7 bases, with 9 bases between them. CDR3 loop: CATLLYTQYF. CDR3 nucleotide sequence: TGTGCCACCCTGCTGTATACGCAGTATTTT.

This clonotype occurred many times. The V gene is TRBV7-2, the J gene TRBJ2-3, with 14 bases matching TRBD2. The CDR3 covers 17 residues. The germline gives CDR1 SGHTA, CDR2 FQGNSA. With 5 bases clipped from V and 4 bases from J, the junction kept 8 bases outside the gene matches. In DNA, the CDR3 is TGTGCCAGCAGCCCCAGACTAGCGGGGGGGCTCCCAGATACGCAGTATTTT. This gives the protein CASSPRLAGGLPDTQYF.

The sample holds many counts of this clonotype. The chain couples TRBV28 to TRBJ1-1, with 7 bases that match TRBD1. J was trimmed by 6 bases and V by 3 bases; bases with no gene match: 10. Germline V CDR1 and CDR2: MDHEN, SYDVKM. This CDR3 spans 15 amino acids. The CDR3 DNA reads TGTGCCAGCAGTTTGTACACAGGGGCAGCTGCTGAAGCTTTCTTT. It yields the protein CASSLYTGAAAEAFF.

This chain uses TRBV19 with TRBJ2-3; the D gene is possibly TRBD1 (6 bases). V shed 5 bases and J shed 2 bases, with 14 bases lying between them. The CDR3 covers 15 residues. Germline CDR1 and CDR2: LNHDA and SQIVND (reference sequence). The CDR3 DNA is TGTGCCAGTAGTTACGGACAGCTCTTCACAGATACGCAGTATTTT. As protein: CASSYGQLFTDTQYF.

In its sample, this clonotype was seen a few times. The V gene is TRBV7-9, the J gene TRBJ2-6; D might be TRBD2 (6 bases). This CDR3 has 17 residues. Germline V lookup: CDR1 SEHNR, CDR2 FQNEAQ (reference sequence). V was shortened by 10 bases and J by 0 bases, with 19 bases between the two germline ends. CDR3 sequence (DNA): TGTGCCACCCCGCGGCAGGGACTCACCTCTGGGGCCAACGTCCTGACTTTC. Amino acids: CATPRQGLTSGANVLTF.

This clonotype has a count of ten or more. This chain links TRBV7-2 with TRBJ2-3, with D possibly TRBD2 on 6 matching bases. Germline CDR1 reads SGHTA; CDR2 reads FQGNSA. The germline V and J ends were trimmed by 0 bases and 9 bases, with 7 bases remaining between them. The CDR3 consists of 12 residues. The CDR3 spells CASSLAEGTQYF. CDR3 nucleotides: TGTGCCAGCAGCTTAGCGGAGGGAACGCAGTATTTT.

CDR3 nucleotides: TGTGCCAGCAGCTTGATGCGGGAGAGGACCACAGATACGCAGTATTTT. It specifies CASSLMRERTTDTQYF. This chain connects TRBV5-4 to TRBJ2-3, with TRBD2 matching 7 bases. Germline V gene lookup returns CDR1 SGHNT and CDR2 YYREEE (reference sequence). With V trimmed by 1 base and J by 2 bases, 7 bases remained unmatched. This CDR3 is 16 amino acids long. The full variable domain, its missing parts supplied by reference TRBV5-4 and TRBJ2-3, is ETGVTQSPTHLIKTRGQQVTLRCSSQSGHNTVSWYQQALGQGPQFIFQYYREEENGRGNFPPRFSGLQFPNYSSELNVNALELDDSALYLCASSLMRERTTDTQYFGPGTRLTVL.

This clonotype was seen repeatedly, ten times or more. For the CDR3, the DNA is TGTGCCAGCAGTGCGGCCAACGTCCTGACTTTC. Translated: CASSAANVLTF. V usage is TRBV6-1 and J usage is TRBJ2-6, with D unclear. CDR1 and CDR2 (germline): MNHNS, SASEGT. Trimming pared 4 bases from V and 6 bases from J, leaving 1 base between. This CDR3 has 11 residues.

This clonotype was observed at least ten times. This CDR3 is CASSFGGWSSYNEQFF. The CDR3 DNA follows: TGTGCCAGCAGCTTTGGCGGCTGGAGCTCCTACAATGAGCAGTTCTTC. The rearrangement joins TRBV7-2 to TRBJ2-1, with D hard to call. The V gene lost 3 bases and the J gene lost 0 bases, with 12 bases spanning the gap. This CDR3 contains 16 residues. Germline loops: CDR1 SGHTA, CDR2 FQGNSA.

This clonotype was counted a few times. The genes are TRBV12-3 or TRBV12-4 and TRBJ2-5; 9 bases are shared with TRBD2. This CDR3 has 21 amino acids. The ends lost 4 bases at V and 0 bases at J; junction bases unmatched: 21. CDR3 DNA: TGTGCCAGCAGTTCCATCGCGTTCTCCGGGACTAGCCGACACTACCAAGAGACCCAGTACTTC. It translates to CASSSIAFSGTSRHYQETQYF.

This clonotype was seen only a few times. The chain has TRBV14 and TRBJ2-5; tentatively, D is TRBD1 (6 bases). V dropped 2 bases and J dropped 0 bases, with 19 bases sitting between them. Germline CDR1 is SGHDN and CDR2 is FVKESK. The CDR3 runs 18 residues. The CDR3 DNA reads as TGTGCCAGCAGCCAACCAGGGTTTGGGCAGGGGCACCAAGAGACCCAGTACTTC. Its translation is CASSQPGFGQGHQETQYF.

This clonotype was counted many times. The chain carries TRBV7-9 and TRBJ2-7, with D maybe TRBD1 (5 bases). The CDR3 is 17 residues long. V was clipped by 5 bases and J by 1 base, with 21 bases between them. Germline V CDR1 and CDR2: SEHNR, FQNEAQ (reference sequence). CDR3 in amino acids: CASSPSPVAGRSYEQYF. Written as DNA, the CDR3 is TGTGCCAGCAGCCCGTCACCCGTGGCAGGGCGATCCTACGAGCAGTACTTC.

This clonotype was seen only a few times. The rearrangement links TRBV29-1 to TRBJ2-1, with 8 bases matching TRBD1. J gave up 2 bases and V 0 bases, and 6 bases lay outside the gene matches. CDR3 length: 16 amino acids. Germline values: CDR1 SQVTM, CDR2 ANQGSEA. Here the CDR3 reads CSVEDPGQGTYNEQFF. CDR3 DNA sequence: TGCAGCGTTGAAGATCCCGGACAGGGCACCTACAATGAGCAGTTCTTC.

There are many counts of this clonotype. The CDR3 loop reads CASSLVGPFMNTEAFF. CDR3 in DNA: TGTGCCAGCAGCTTAGTAGGGCCGTTCATGAACACTGAAGCTTTCTTT. The J gene is TRBJ1-1, the V gene TRBV7-8, with no clear D. Germline V CDR1 and CDR2: SGHVS, FQNEAQ. V lost 1 base, J lost 0 bases, and 12 bases lay in between. This CDR3 region has 16 residues.

V is TRBV19 and J is TRBJ2-7; possibly TRBD1 or TRBD2 for D (5 bases each). Between the trimmed V and J ends, which lost 4 bases and 0 bases, there was a span of 19 bases. The CDR3 is 17 residues long. The germline CDR1 and CDR2 sequences are LNHDA and SQIVND (reference sequence). The CDR3 region has the DNA TGTGCCAGTAGTACCCGACTTGGGACGGGTCCCTCCTACGAGCAGTACTTC. Translation: CASSTRLGTGPSYEQYF.

This clonotype has more than one count but fewer than ten. This chain connects TRBV5-1 to TRBJ2-3; possible D gene TRBD2, 6 bases. The germline CDR1 and CDR2 sequences are SGHRS and YFSETQ. The CDR3 is 15 amino acids. V lost 4 bases and J lost 0, with 12 bases in between. This CDR3 is CASSPETSSTDTQYF. CDR3 DNA: TGCGCCAGCAGCCCCGAGACTAGTAGCACAGATACGCAGTATTTT. Filled out from reference TRBV5-1 and TRBJ2-3, the complete variable domain reads KAGVTQTPRYLIKTRGQQVTLSCSPISGHRSVSWYQQTPGQGLQFLFEYFSETQRNKGNFPGRFSGRQFSNSRSEMNVSTLELGDSALYLCASSPETSSTDTQYFGPGTRLTVL.

A few counts support this clonotype. The chain is built from TRBV2 and TRBJ2-1, with 8 nucleotides matching TRBD2. The CDR3 has 16 residues. V lost 6 bases to trimming and J lost 8 bases; unmatched junction nucleotides: 15. Germline values: CDR1 SNHLY, CDR2 FYNNEI. The CDR3 protein is CASRKEKRGYEHEQFF. As DNA, the CDR3 is TGTGCCAGCAGGAAGGAAAAGCGGGGGTATGAACATGAGCAGTTCTTC.